A selection of T cell receptor beta chains follows, all from one sample in a study of glioma-infiltrating T cells after dendritic cell vaccination. TCRdb's copy holds only in-frame clones and misses some; the assay was immunoSEQ multiplex PCR. The data hold approximately 82,000 clones, with about 90% observed a single time. The sample was blood, taken before dendritic cell vaccination. The origin of the receptors is a human donor with glioblastoma. Each CDR3 is given with its conserved first and last residue. The D gene is left open where the match is weak. For some rows the clone size is stated as once, few or many, or as a class when expanded; others skip it.

D gene | clone size | J gene | V gene | CDR3 protein | CDR3 DNA
TRBD1 | . | TRBJ2-5 | TRBV9 | CASSVQGAKETQYF | TGTGCCAGCAGCGTCCAGGGGGCGAAGGAGACCCAGTACTTC
TRBD1 | . | TRBJ1-5 | TRBV5-1 | CASSTTGGGQPQHF | TGCGCCAGCAGCACCACAGGGGGCGGTCAGCCCCAGCATTTT
. | . | TRBJ1-5 | TRBV2 | CASSKRKESNQPQHF | TGTGCCAGCAGTAAGCGGAAGGAGAGCAATCAGCCCCAGCATTTT
TRBD1 | . | TRBJ1-1 | TRBV25-1 | CASSRGTGAWGAFF | TGTGCCAGCAGTCGGGGGACAGGGGCGTGGGGAGCTTTCTTT
. | . | TRBJ2-7 | TRBV5-8 | CASSRTVAEQYF | TGTGCCAGCAGCCGGACAGTTGCCGAGCAGTACTTC
. | . | TRBJ1-2 | TRBV6-5 | CASSYRQGTNYGYTF | TGTGCCAGCAGTTACCGGCAGGGTACAAACTATGGCTACACCTTC
TRBD1 | once | TRBJ2-5 | TRBV19 | CASSTATGVGETQYF | TGTGCCAGTAGTACCGCAACAGGGGTTGGAGAGACCCAGTACTTC
TRBD2 | . | TRBJ2-1 | TRBV5-1 | CASSPWSGGSYNEQFF | TGCGCCAGCAGCCCGTGGAGCGGGGGCTCCTACAATGAGCAGTTCTTC
. | . | TRBJ2-2 | TRBV7-3 | CASSQGGGELFF | TGTGCCAGCAGCCAGGGAGGCGGGGAGCTGTTTTTT
. | . | TRBJ1-2 | TRBV10-3 | CAISEGQGTLYGYTF | TGTGCCATCAGTGAGGGGCAGGGTACATTGTATGGCTACACCTTC
TRBD1 | . | TRBJ2-2 | TRBV5-6 | CASSSYDRGSTGELFF | TGTGCCAGCAGCTCCTATGACAGGGGTAGCACCGGGGAGCTGTTTTTT
. | once | TRBJ2-7 | TRBV6-1 | CASSESVNEQYF | TGTGCCAGCAGTGAATCAGTCAACGAGCAGTACTTC
. | . | TRBJ1-2 | TRBV7-2 | CASSPDRNYGYTF | TGTGCCAGCAGCCCAGACAGGAACTATGGCTACACCTTC
. | . | TRBJ1-1 | TRBV30 | CAWSTVGGTEAFF | TGTGCCTGGAGTACTGTAGGGGGAACTGAAGCTTTCTTT
TRBD1 | . | TRBJ1-4 | TRBV30 | CAWSYRGANEKLFF | TGTGCCTGGAGTTACAGGGGCGCGAATGAAAAACTGTTTTTT
. | . | TRBJ1-6 | TRBV11-2 | CASRTYGRSYNSPLHF | TGTGCCAGCAGAACATATGGGCGCAGCTATAATTCACCCCTCCACTTT
TRBD2 | once | TRBJ2-2 | TRBV7-8 | CASSILAGGPGELFF | TGTGCCAGCAGCATCCTAGCGGGAGGGCCCGGGGAGCTGTTTTTT
. | . | TRBJ2-7 | TRBV15 | CATRRGGAYEQYF | TGTGCCACCAGGCGGGGCGGGGCCTACGAGCAGTACTTC
. | . | TRBJ1-1 | TRBV30 | CAWNLGGGGLEAFF | TGTGCCTGGAACCTAGGAGGGGGGGGCCTGGAAGCTTTCTTT
TRBD1 | . | TRBJ2-7 | TRBV5-1 | CASSEGQGAYEQYF | TGCGCCAGCAGTGAGGGACAGGGGGCCTACGAGCAGTACTTC
TRBD1 | . | TRBJ2-2 | TRBV6-9 | CASSPTGTGLNTGELFF | TGTGCCAGCAGCCCTACCGGGACAGGGCTCAACACCGGGGAGCTGTTTTTT
. | . | TRBJ2-6 | TRBV7-9 | CASSRLRASGANVLTF | TGTGCCAGCAGCAGACTTCGCGCCTCCGGGGCCAACGTCCTGACTTTC
. | . | TRBJ1-2 | TRBV2 | CASSLGGNYGYTF | TGTGCCAGCAGTCTCGGGGGAAACTATGGCTACACCTTC
TRBD1 | . | TRBJ1-1 | TRBV18 | CASSPQGAGEAFF | TGTGCCAGCTCCCCGCAGGGGGCAGGTGAAGCTTTCTTT
TRBD1 | . | TRBJ2-7 | TRBV9 | CASSVGDRGGEQYF | TGTGCCAGCAGCGTAGGGGACAGGGGGGGAGAGCAGTACTTC
. | . | TRBJ1-5 | TRBV25-1 | CASSDDRTPGNQPQHF | TGTGCCAGCAGTGACGACAGGACCCCGGGGAATCAGCCCCAGCATTTT
. | . | TRBJ1-2 | TRBV14 | CASTPAVDGYTF | TGTGCCAGCACCCCTGCGGTCGATGGCTACACCTTC
. | once | TRBJ2-2 | TRBV6-4 | CASSQDSMNTGELFF | TGTGCCAGCAGCCAGGACTCGATGAACACCGGGGAGCTGTTTTTT
TRBD1 | . | TRBJ2-1 | TRBV5-1 | CASSSGQGRMNEQFF | TGCGCCAGCAGCTCGGGACAGGGGAGGATGAATGAGCAGTTCTTC
TRBD2 | . | TRBJ2-6 | TRBV5-1 | CASSPGGYSGANVLTF | TGCGCCAGCAGCCCGGGGGGTTACTCTGGGGCCAACGTCCTGACTTTC
. | . | TRBJ1-2 | TRBV5-1 | CASSLGSGDGYTF | TGCGCCAGCAGCTTGGGGTCAGGGGATGGCTACACCTTC
TRBD1 | . | TRBJ2-1 | TRBV9 | CASSEGTGEEQFF | TGTGCCAGCAGCGAGGGGACAGGGGAAGAGCAGTTCTTC
TRBD2 | . | TRBJ2-5 | TRBV5-4 | CASSPRLAGGLETQYF | TGTGCCAGCAGCCCCAGACTAGCGGGGGGGCTTGAGACCCAGTACTTC
TRBD2 | . | TRBJ2-1 | TRBV27 | CASSRNLGSGSSNEQFF | TGTGCCAGCAGCCGGAACCTAGGTAGCGGGAGTAGCAATGAGCAGTTCTTC
TRBD1 | . | TRBJ2-7 | TRBV28 | CASSRTGGYEQYF | TGTGCCAGCAGTAGGACAGGGGGCTACGAGCAGTACTTC
TRBD1 | . | TRBJ2-7 | TRBV18 | CASSSTGTGEESYEQYF | TGTGCCAGCTCATCCACCGGGACAGGGGAAGAGTCCTACGAGCAGTACTTC